This entry is about one T cell receptor (beta chain). V lost 5 bases to trimming and J lost 2 bases; unmatched junction nucleotides: 7. The germline gives CDR1 MDHEN, CDR2 SYDVKM. CDR3 length equals 15 residues. The source of the sample is a study of blood T cell repertoires in COVID-19. Study at large: Acute and convalescent COVID-19 samples came from the United States, Italy and Spain. From T cells, B-cell-depleted T cells, or PBMCs came the material, which was cDNA or gDNA.

Study processing details: Reference gene primer amplification yielded estimated nucleated cell counts. Clones were sequenced by immunoSEQ multiplex PCR, and TCRdb holds only the in-frame ones, with some missing. V and J calls and clone size are those listed in that table; D and trimming were worked out from the DNA. Of 80,000 to 90,000 clones in the sample, more than 75% are singletons; the top ten hold approximately 1.3%. The rearrangement joins TRBV28 to TRBJ2-7, with 9 bases lining up with TRBD2. Sequences were obtained from peripheral blood. The clonotype comes from a woman at least 80 years old with acute or convalescent COVID-19. The CDR3 here is CASSLGLAGTYEQYF. As DNA, the CDR3 is TGTGCCAGCAGTCTAGGCCTAGCGGGGACCTACGAGCAGTACTTC.